These 3 T cell receptor beta chains share one sample of origin, sequenced in a study of T cells in Graves' hyperthyroidism and ophthalmopathy (dated by TCRdb to the late 2010s). The receptor library was made with multiplex PCR. These reads were obtained on an Illumina HiSeq 2000. The TCR beta CDR3 regions were amplified from the RNA transcripts. For the first round of RT-PCR on the TCR CDR3, the HTBI primer set was used together with the Qiagen OneStep RT-PCR kit. Using fastp trimming at Q25 and MiXCR clonotype assembly, TCRdb reanalyzed the public sequencing data and kept in-frame beta chains. Each CDR3 protein gets just one entry, which takes the most common genes and DNA from the rows behind it. For this sample there are some 440,000 distinct CDR3 sequences; roughly 14% appear just once. In total, the top ten clones hold 11% to 15% of the sample. The specimen was blood. Receptors originate from a woman aged 18 to 35 with Graves' hyperthyroidism.

This clonotype was counted at least ten times. The CDR3 DNA follows: TGTGCCAGCAGCTTAGGACAGACCGATGGCTACACCTTC. Translated: CASSLGQTDGYTF. This chain links TRBV7-2 with TRBJ1-2; D may be TRBD1 (5 bases). Germline CDR1 and CDR2: SGHTA and FQGNSA. This CDR3 is built from 13 residues. The germline V and J ends were trimmed by 1 base and 6 bases, with 9 bases remaining between them. The full variable domain, in which reference TRBV7-2 and TRBJ1-2 provide the parts outside the CDR3, is GAGVSQSPSNKVTEKGKDVELRCDPISGHTALYWYRQSLGQGLEFLIYFQGNSAPDKSGLPSDRFSAERTGGSVSTLTIQRTQQEDSAVYLCASSLGQTDGYTFGSGTRLTVV.

At least ten counts were recorded for this clonotype. The chain uses TRBV12-3 or TRBV12-4 and TRBJ1-1; no definite D call. The germline V and J ends were trimmed by 3 bases and 3 bases, with 8 bases remaining between them. This CDR3 spans 13 amino acids. This chain's CDR3 is CASSFDTDTEAFF. The CDR3 DNA reads TGTGCCAGCAGTTTTGATACAGACACTGAAGCTTTCTTT.

The sample holds a few counts of this clonotype. This chain joins TRBV27 and TRBJ2-7; D uncertain. The CDR3 loop spans 17 amino acids. In germline, CDR1 is MNHEY, CDR2 SMNVEV (reference sequence). The germline V and J ends were trimmed by 0 bases and 7 bases, with 22 bases remaining between them. CDR3 in amino acids: CASSLSFPGLLSREQYF. The CDR3 DNA reads TGTGCCAGCAGTTTATCATTCCCGGGCTTATTGTCGCGTGAGCAGTACTTC.